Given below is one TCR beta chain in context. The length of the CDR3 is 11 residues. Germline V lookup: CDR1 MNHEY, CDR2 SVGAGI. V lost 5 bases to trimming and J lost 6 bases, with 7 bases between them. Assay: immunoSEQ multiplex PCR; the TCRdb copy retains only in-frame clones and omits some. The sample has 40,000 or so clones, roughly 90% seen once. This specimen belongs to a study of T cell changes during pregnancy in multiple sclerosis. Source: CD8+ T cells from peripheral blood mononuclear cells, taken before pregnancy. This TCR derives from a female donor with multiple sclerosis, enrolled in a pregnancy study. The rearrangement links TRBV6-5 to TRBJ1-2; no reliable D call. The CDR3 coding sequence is TGTGCCAGCAGTCACGGGGATGGCTACACCTTC. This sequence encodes CASSHGDGYTF.